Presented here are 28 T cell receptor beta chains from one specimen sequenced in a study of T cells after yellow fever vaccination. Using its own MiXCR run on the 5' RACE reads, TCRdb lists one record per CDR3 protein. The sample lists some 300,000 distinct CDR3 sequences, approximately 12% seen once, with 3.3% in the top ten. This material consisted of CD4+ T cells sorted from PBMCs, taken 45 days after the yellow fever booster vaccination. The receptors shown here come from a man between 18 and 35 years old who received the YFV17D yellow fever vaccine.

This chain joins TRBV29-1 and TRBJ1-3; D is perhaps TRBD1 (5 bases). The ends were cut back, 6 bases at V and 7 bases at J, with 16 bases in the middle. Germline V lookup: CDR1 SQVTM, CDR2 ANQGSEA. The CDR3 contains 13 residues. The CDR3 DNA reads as TGCAGCGTAGAGGGACCGGAGGGGAACACCATATATTTT. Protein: CSVEGPEGNTIYF.

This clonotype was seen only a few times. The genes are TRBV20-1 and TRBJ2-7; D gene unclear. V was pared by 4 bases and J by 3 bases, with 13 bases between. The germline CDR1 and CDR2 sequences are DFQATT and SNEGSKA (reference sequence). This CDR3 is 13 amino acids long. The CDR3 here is CSATNDAYYEQYV. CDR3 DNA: TGCAGTGCTACGAACGACGCATACTACGAGCAGTACGTC.

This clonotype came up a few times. The DNA for the CDR3 is TGCAGTGCTAGCGCGGATCGGGGGGACCAAGAGACCCAGTACTTC. Residues: CSASADRGDQETQYF. This chain uses TRBV20-1 with TRBJ2-5, with 7 bases fitting TRBD2. Trimming at V came to 3 bases and at J to 0 bases, leaving 7 bases not matched to a gene. CDR1 and CDR2 from the germline V gene are DFQATT and SNEGSKA (reference sequence). The CDR3 is 15 amino acids.

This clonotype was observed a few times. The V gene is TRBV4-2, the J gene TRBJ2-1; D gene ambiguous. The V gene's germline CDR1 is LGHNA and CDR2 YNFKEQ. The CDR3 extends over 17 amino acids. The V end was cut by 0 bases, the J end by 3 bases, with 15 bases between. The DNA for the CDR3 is TGTGCCAGCAGCCAAGAACCGGCAGGCCTAAGCTACAATGAGCAGTTCTTC. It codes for CASSQEPAGLSYNEQFF.

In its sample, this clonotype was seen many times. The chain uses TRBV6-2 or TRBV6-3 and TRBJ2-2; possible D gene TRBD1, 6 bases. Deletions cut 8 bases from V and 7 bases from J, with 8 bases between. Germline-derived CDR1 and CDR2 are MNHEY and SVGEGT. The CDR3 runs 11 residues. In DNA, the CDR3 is TGTGCCAGCCAGGGGCGCGGGGAGCTGTTTTTT. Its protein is CASQGRGELFF.

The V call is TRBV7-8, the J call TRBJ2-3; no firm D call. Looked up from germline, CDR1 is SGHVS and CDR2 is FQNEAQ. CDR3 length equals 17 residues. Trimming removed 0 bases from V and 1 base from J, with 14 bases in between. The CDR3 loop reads CASSLAIPGRGTDTQYF. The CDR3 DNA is TGTGCCAGCAGCTTAGCGATTCCAGGTCGGGGCACAGATACGCAGTATTTT.

The CDR3 DNA reads TGTGCCAGCAGTCCTCACCGACTCCGACAGGGTGGGAGTGGCTACACCTTC. Protein: CASSPHRLRQGGSGYTF. The chain links TRBV12-3 or TRBV12-4 to TRBJ1-2; 7 bases are shared with TRBD1. J was trimmed by 7 bases and V by 5 bases; bases with no gene match: 19. CDR3 size: 17 residues.

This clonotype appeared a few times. CDR3 bases: TGTGCCAGCGAAGGTCGGGGGACTAACTATGGCTACACCTTC. Its translation is CASEGRGTNYGYTF. The rearrangement uses TRBV7-9 and TRBJ1-2; weak D call: TRBD1 (5 bases). The CDR3 has 14 residues. Germline V gene data show CDR1 as SEHNR and CDR2 as FQNEAQ (reference sequence). V shed 8 bases and J shed 0 bases, with 13 bases lying between them. The whole variable domain, filled in from reference TRBV7-9 and TRBJ1-2, reads DTGVSQNPRHKITKRGQNVTFRCDPISEHNRLYWYRQTLGQGPEFLTYFQNEAQLEKSRLLSDRFSAERPKGSFSTLEIQRTEQGDSAMYLCASEGRGTNYGYTFGSGTRLTVV.

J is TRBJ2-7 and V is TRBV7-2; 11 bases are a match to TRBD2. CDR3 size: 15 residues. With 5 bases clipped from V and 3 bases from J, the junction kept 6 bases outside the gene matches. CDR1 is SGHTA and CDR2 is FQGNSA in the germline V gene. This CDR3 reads CASSQEGTSGYEQYF. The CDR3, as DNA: TGTGCCAGCAGCCAAGAAGGGACTAGCGGCTACGAGCAGTACTTC.

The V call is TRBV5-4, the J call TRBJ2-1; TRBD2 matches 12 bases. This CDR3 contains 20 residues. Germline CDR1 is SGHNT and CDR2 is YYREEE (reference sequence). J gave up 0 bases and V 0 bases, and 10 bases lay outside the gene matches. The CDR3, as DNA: TGTGCCAGCAGCTTGGCTCTAGCGGGGGGGCTTATAGGCTCCTACAATGAGCAGTTCTTC. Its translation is CASSLALAGGLIGSYNEQFF.

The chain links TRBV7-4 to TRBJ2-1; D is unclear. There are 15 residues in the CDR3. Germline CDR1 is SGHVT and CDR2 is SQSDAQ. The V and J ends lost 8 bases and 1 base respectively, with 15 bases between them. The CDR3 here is CASWMKGASYNEQFF. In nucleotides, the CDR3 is TGTGCCAGCTGGATGAAGGGTGCGTCCTACAATGAGCAGTTCTTC.

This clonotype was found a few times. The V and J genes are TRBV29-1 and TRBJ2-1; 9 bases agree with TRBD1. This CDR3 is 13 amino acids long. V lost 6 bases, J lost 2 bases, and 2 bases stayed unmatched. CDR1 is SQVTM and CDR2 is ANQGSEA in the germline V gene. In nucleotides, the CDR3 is TGCAGCGTCCACAGGGGGCCCTACAATGAGCAGTTCTTC. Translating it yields CSVHRGPYNEQFF.

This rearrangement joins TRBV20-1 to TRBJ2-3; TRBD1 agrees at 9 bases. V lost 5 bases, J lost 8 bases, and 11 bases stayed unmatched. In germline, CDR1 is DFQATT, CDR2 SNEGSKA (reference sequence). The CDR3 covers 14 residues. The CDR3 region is CSAAGTGPGVTQYF. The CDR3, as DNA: TGCAGTGCTGCCGGGACAGGGCCGGGCGTTACGCAGTATTTT.

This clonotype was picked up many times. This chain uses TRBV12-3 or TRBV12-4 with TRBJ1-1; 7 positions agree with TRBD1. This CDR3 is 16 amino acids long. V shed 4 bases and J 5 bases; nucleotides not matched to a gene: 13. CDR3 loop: CASSSGTDIKGTEAFF. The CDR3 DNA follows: TGTGCCAGCAGTTCCGGGACAGACATTAAGGGGACTGAAGCTTTCTTT.

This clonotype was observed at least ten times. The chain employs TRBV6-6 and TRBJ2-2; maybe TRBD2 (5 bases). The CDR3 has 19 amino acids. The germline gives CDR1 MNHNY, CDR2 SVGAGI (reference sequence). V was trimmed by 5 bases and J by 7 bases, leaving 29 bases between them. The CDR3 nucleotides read TGTGCCAGCAGTCCCCGCGTGTTCTATCGGGGAAGAATGGGCGGGGAGCTGTTTTTT. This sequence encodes CASSPRVFYRGRMGGELFF.

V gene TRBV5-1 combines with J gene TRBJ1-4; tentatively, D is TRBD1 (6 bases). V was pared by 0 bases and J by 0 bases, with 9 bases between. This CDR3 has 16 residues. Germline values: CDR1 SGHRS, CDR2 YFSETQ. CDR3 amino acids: CASSLGNRATNEKLFF. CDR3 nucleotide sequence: TGCGCCAGCAGCTTGGGCAACAGGGCAACTAATGAAAAACTGTTTTTT.

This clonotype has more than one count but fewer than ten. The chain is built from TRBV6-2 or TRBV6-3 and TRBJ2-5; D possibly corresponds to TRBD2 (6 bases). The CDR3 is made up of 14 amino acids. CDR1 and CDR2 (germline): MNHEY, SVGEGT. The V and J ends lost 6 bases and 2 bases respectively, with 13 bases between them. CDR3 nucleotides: TGTGCCAGCAGCACCCCCCGGGAGCAAGAGACCCAGTACTTC. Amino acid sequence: CASSTPREQETQYF.

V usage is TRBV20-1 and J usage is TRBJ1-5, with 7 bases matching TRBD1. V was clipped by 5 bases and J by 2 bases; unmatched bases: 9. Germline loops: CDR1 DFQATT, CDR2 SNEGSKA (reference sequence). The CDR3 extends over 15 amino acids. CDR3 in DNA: TGCAGTGCTTCGACAGGGAGTGGGGGCAATCAGCCCCAGCATTTT. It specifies CSASTGSGGNQPQHF.

The CDR3 nucleotides are TGTGCCAGCACCAACAACCCGGGTACCCGTGGAAACACCATATATTTT. Its protein is CASTNNPGTRGNTIYF. This chain links TRBV12-3 or TRBV12-4 with TRBJ1-3; D is ambiguous. This CDR3 contains 16 residues. With 7 bases removed from V and 3 bases from J, the gap between germline ends came to 19 bases.

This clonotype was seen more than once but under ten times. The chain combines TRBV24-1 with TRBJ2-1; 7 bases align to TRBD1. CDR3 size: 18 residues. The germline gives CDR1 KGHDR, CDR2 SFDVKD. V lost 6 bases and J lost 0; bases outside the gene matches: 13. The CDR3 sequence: CATSLPGRGFSSYNEQFF. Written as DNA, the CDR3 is TGTGCCACCAGTTTACCGGGCAGGGGGTTCAGCTCCTACAATGAGCAGTTCTTC.

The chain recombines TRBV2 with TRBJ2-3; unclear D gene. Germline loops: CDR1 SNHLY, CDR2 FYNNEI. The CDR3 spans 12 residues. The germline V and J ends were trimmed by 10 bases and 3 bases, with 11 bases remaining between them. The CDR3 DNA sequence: TGTGCCACCGGTTTGGGGACAGATACGCAGTATTTT. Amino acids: CATGLGTDTQYF.

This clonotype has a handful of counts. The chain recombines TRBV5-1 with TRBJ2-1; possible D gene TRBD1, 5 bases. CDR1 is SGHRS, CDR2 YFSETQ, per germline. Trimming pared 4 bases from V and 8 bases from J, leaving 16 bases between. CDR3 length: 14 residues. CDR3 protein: CASSPRPDMDEQFF. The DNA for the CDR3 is TGCGCCAGCAGCCCCCGACCGGACATGGATGAGCAGTTCTTC.

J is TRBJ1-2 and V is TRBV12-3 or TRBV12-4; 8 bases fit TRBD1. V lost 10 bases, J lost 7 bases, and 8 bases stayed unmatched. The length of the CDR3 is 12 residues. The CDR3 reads CATSGGAGGYTF. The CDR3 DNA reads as TGTGCCACCTCAGGGGGCGCAGGTGGCTACACCTTC.

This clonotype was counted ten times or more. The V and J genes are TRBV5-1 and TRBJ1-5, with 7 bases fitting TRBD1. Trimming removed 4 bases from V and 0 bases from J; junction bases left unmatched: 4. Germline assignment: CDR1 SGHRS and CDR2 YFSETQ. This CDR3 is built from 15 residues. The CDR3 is CASSPTGNSNQPQHF. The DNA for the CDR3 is TGCGCCAGCAGCCCGACAGGGAATAGCAATCAGCCCCAGCATTTT.

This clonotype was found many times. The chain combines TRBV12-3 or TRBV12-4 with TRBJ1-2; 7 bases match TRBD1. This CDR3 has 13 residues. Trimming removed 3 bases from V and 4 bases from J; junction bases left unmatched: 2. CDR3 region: CASSFRDSYGYTF. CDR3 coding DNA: TGTGCCAGCAGTTTTCGGGACAGCTATGGCTACACCTTC.

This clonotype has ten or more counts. This CDR3 is CASSQDRDGGFHYGYTF. The CDR3 DNA sequence: TGCGCCAGCAGCCAAGATCGAGACGGTGGATTCCACTATGGCTACACCTTC. V is TRBV4-3 and J is TRBJ1-2, with D unclear. V lost 0 bases and J 3 bases, leaving 17 bases between the germline ends. The CDR3 length is 17 residues. CDR1 and CDR2 (germline): LGHNA, YSLEER.

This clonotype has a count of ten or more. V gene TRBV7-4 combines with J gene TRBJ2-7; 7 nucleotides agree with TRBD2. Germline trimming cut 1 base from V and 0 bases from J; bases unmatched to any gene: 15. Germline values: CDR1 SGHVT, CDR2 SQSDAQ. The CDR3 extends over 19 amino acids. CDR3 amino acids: CASSLEGVTSQSRSYEQYF. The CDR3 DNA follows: TGTGCCAGCAGCTTAGAAGGAGTGACTAGCCAGTCCCGCTCCTACGAGCAGTACTTC.

DNA of the CDR3: TGTGCCAGCAGCTTAGTAGCCGGGACTTTGACTGAAGCTTTCTTT. This encodes CASSLVAGTLTEAFF. The rearrangement joins TRBV7-2 to TRBJ1-1, with D maybe TRBD1 (5 bases). Trimming shortened V by 1 base and J by 5 bases, and 14 bases separated the two germline ends. CDR1 and CDR2 from the germline V gene are SGHTA and FQGNSA. This CDR3 comprises 15 residues.